The next 19 T cell receptor beta chains were all read from a single sample in a study of blood T cell repertoires in COVID-19. Assay: immunoSEQ multiplex PCR; the TCRdb copy retains only in-frame clones and omits some. The sample carries about 430,000 clones, roughly nine tenths recorded once. The specimen sequenced was PBMCs or T cells enriched from blood (not recorded which). The receptors here all came from a man between 25 and 39 years old who had recovered from COVID-19.

This sequence joins TRBV5-1 and TRBJ1-1; maybe TRBD1 (6 bases). CDR3 size: 14 residues. The V and J ends lost 4 bases and 1 base respectively, with 11 bases between them. The germline CDR1 and CDR2 sequences are SGHRS and YFSETQ. The CDR3 bases are TGCGCCAGCAGCAACCGGGACAAGAACACTGAAGCTTTCTTT. Translating it yields CASSNRDKNTEAFF.

This clone was seen only once. The chain recombines TRBV2 with TRBJ2-1; TRBD2 aligns across 8 bases. Germline V lookup: CDR1 SNHLY, CDR2 FYNNEI. The CDR3 extends over 14 amino acids. J gave up 6 bases and V 8 bases, and 9 bases lay outside the gene matches. The DNA for the CDR3 is TGTGCCAGCCTTGGGGGACTAGGGGTCAATGAGCAGTTCTTC. It yields the protein CASLGGLGVNEQFF.

CDR3 sequence: CASSLDRPTNYGYTF. The DNA of the CDR3 is TGCGCCAGCAGCTTGGACAGGCCGACTAACTATGGCTACACCTTC. V and J are TRBV5-1 and TRBJ1-2, with a possible D match to TRBD1 (5 bases). The V end lost 0 bases, the J end lost 0 bases, and 9 bases lay between the germline ends. This CDR3 contains 15 residues. The germline V gene has CDR1 SGHRS and CDR2 YFSETQ.

The chain uses TRBV19 and TRBJ1-2, with TRBD1 identical over 9 bases. CDR3 length: 15 residues. Germline CDR1 reads LNHDA; CDR2 reads SQIVND (reference sequence). The junction had 12 bases not matched to a gene; V was cut back by 8 bases and J by 5 bases. CDR3: CASRDRDYLGYGYTF. Written as DNA, the CDR3 is TGTGCCAGTCGGGACAGGGACTATCTGGGGTATGGCTACACCTTC.

This chain connects TRBV7-8 to TRBJ2-1; 7 nucleotides agree with TRBD2. The germline V gene encodes CDR1 SGHVS and CDR2 FQNEAQ. The J segment lost 0 bases and the V segment lost 5 bases, leaving 7 bases of the junction unmatched. The CDR3 consists of 16 residues. The CDR3 nucleotides read TGTGCCAGCAGCCCCAGACGGGAGGTCTCCTACAATGAGCAGTTCTTC. Protein product: CASSPRREVSYNEQFF.

This chain connects TRBV5-1 to TRBJ2-3; no clear D gene. In germline, CDR1 is SGHRS, CDR2 YFSETQ. Trimming took off 3 bases at V and 6 bases at J, with 11 bases between the two ends. The CDR3 is made up of 13 amino acids. The DNA for the CDR3 is TGCGCCAGCAGCTCCCTCCCTTCGGATACGCAGTATTTT. It yields the protein CASSSLPSDTQYF.

The chain combines TRBV5-6 with TRBJ2-7, with a weak D call TRBD2 (7 bases). This CDR3 is 14 amino acids long. Germline values: CDR1 SGHDT, CDR2 YYEEEE. V was clipped by 6 bases and J by 2 bases, with 15 bases between them. In nucleotides, the CDR3 is TGTGCCAGCACCCCGGGGGGCAGTCCCTACGAGCAGTACTTC. Residues: CASTPGGSPYEQYF.

The rearrangement uses TRBV3-1 (or the pseudogene TRBV3-2) and TRBJ2-5, with 10 bases aligning to TRBD2. Trimming at V came to 5 bases and at J to 3 bases, leaving 6 bases not matched to a gene. This CDR3 contains 15 residues. The germline V gene has CDR1 LGHDT and CDR2 YNNKEL (reference sequence). CDR3 nucleotides: TGTGCCAGCAGCGTCAGGACTAGCGGAGAAGAGACCCAGTACTTC. Protein: CASSVRTSGEETQYF.

The chain links TRBV18 to TRBJ2-5; tentatively, D is TRBD2 (5 bases). Trimming removed 7 bases from V and 1 base from J, with 10 bases in between. The V gene's germline CDR1 is KGHSH and CDR2 LQKENI. CDR3 length equals 13 residues. The CDR3 DNA sequence: TGTGCCAGCTTCGACGGGGTCCAAGAGACCCAGTACTTC. This sequence encodes CASFDGVQETQYF.

CDR3 region: CASSQVRDSGANVLTF. The CDR3 DNA reads TGTGCCAGCAGCCAAGTTAGAGACTCTGGGGCCAACGTCCTGACTTTC. The chain carries TRBV14 and TRBJ2-6, with D unresolved. V lost 1 base and J lost 0, with 7 bases in between. The germline V gene encodes CDR1 SGHDN and CDR2 FVKESK. There are 16 residues in the CDR3.

The rearrangement links TRBV19 to TRBJ1-2, with 8 bases matching TRBD1. The germline gives CDR1 LNHDA, CDR2 SQIVND (reference sequence). J gave up 2 bases and V 8 bases, and 10 bases lay outside the gene matches. This CDR3 spans 15 amino acids. CDR3 region: CASSTQGAKNYGYTF. The DNA of the CDR3 is TGTGCCAGTTCAACTCAGGGGGCGAAGAACTATGGCTACACCTTC. Full variable domain (outside the CDR3, taken from reference TRBV19 and TRBJ1-2): DGGITQSPKYLFRKEGQNVTLSCEQNLNHDAMYWYRQDPGQGLRLIYYSQIVNDFQKGDIAEGYSVSREKKESFPLTVTSAQKNPTAFYLCASSTQGAKNYGYTFGSGTRLTVV.

The CDR3 DNA sequence: TGTGCCTGGAATACAGGGATGGGCACAGATACGCAGTATTTT. Translation: CAWNTGMGTDTQYF. V usage is TRBV30 and J usage is TRBJ2-3, with TRBD1 as a possible D gene (6 bases). Trimming stripped 4 bases from V and 1 base from J, with 12 bases between. The CDR3 covers 14 residues. CDR1 GTSNPN and CDR2 SVGIG come from the germline V gene (reference sequence).

A few counts support this clone. The chain uses TRBV27 and TRBJ1-5; D remains ambiguous. The V end lost 4 bases, the J end lost 5 bases, and 9 bases lay between the germline ends. CDR3 size: 13 residues. Germline V lookup: CDR1 MNHEY, CDR2 SMNVEV (reference sequence). The CDR3 DNA is TGTGCCAGCAGTTCGACACCGTATCAGCCCCAGCATTTT. Protein sequence: CASSSTPYQPQHF.

The sample holds a few counts of this clone. The J gene is TRBJ2-7, the V gene TRBV29-1, with 8 bases that match TRBD1. The junction had 6 bases not matched to a gene; V was cut back by 1 base and J by 4 bases. CDR3 length: 14 amino acids. Germline values: CDR1 SQVTM, CDR2 ANQGSEA. The CDR3 DNA reads as TGCAGCGTTGAAGCCACAGGGGGTATTTACGAGCAGTACTTC. The encoded protein is CSVEATGGIYEQYF.

This chain links TRBV6-1 with TRBJ2-7; 7 bases align to TRBD1. V trimming: 2 bases; J trimming: 4 bases; junction bases outside the gene matches: 8. The CDR3 extends over 15 amino acids. Germline V gives CDR1 MNHNS, CDR2 SASEGT. CDR3 region: CASSETGRGTYEQYF. CDR3 DNA: TGTGCCAGCAGTGAAACCGGCAGGGGGACATACGAGCAGTACTTC.

The V and J genes are TRBV19 and TRBJ1-2; D gene unclear. CDR1 is LNHDA, CDR2 SQIVND, per germline (reference sequence). This CDR3 region has 15 residues. Trimming stripped 7 bases from V and 4 bases from J, with 19 bases between. CDR3 residues: CASTSLALESYGYTF. CDR3 DNA: TGTGCCAGTACGTCCCTCGCGCTTGAAAGCTATGGCTACACCTTC.

V gene TRBV19 combines with J gene TRBJ2-1, with TRBD2 identical over 11 bases. Germline V lookup: CDR1 LNHDA, CDR2 SQIVND (reference sequence). The CDR3 length is 18 residues. Unmatched junction bases numbered 15, after V lost 2 bases and J lost 9 bases. CDR3 DNA: TGTGCCAGTAGTATAAGGGCCGAGACTAGCGGGACGACGGGTGAGCAGTTCTTC. This encodes CASSIRAETSGTTGEQFF.

The rearrangement joins TRBV2 to TRBJ1-2; 10 bases are shared with TRBD1. Germline-derived CDR1 and CDR2 are SNHLY and FYNNEI. The CDR3 totals 15 residues. With V trimmed by 4 bases and J by 8 bases, 10 bases remained unmatched. CDR3 nucleotide sequence: TGTGCCAGCAGTGTAGGGGGACAGGGGTTGTTCGGCTACACCTTC. Residues: CASSVGGQGLFGYTF.

This clone has just a few counts. This chain uses TRBV3-1 (or the pseudogene TRBV3-2) with TRBJ2-3, with unresolved D. The CDR3 is made up of 13 amino acids. V lost 4 bases, J lost 0 bases, and 5 bases lay in between. The germline V gene has CDR1 LGHDT and CDR2 YNNKEL (reference sequence). CDR3 in DNA: TGTGCCAGCAGCCCCCTTAGCACAGATACGCAGTATTTT. Translated: CASSPLSTDTQYF.